These 20 T cell receptor beta chains share one sample of origin, sequenced in a study of blood T cell repertoires in COVID-19. Only in-frame clones appear in the TCRdb table, and some are missing; sequencing was by immunoSEQ multiplex PCR. The sample carries 150,000 to 200,000 clones, more than 65% recorded once. The sequenced sample consisted of PBMCs or T cells enriched from blood (not recorded which). The source of these receptors is a woman in her forties or fifties with acute COVID-19.

This rearrangement joins TRBV9 to TRBJ2-3; 9 bases line up with TRBD2. V dropped 7 bases and J dropped 2; count of bases not matched to a gene: 11. Germline V CDR1 and CDR2: SGDLS, YYNGEE. This CDR3 has 16 residues. CDR3 loop: CASAPLAGGYTDTQYF. The CDR3 nucleotides are TGTGCCAGCGCCCCTTTGGCGGGGGGGTACACAGATACGCAGTATTTT.

The chain is built from TRBV18 and TRBJ2-3, with D hard to call. The V gene's germline CDR1 is KGHSH and CDR2 LQKENI. The V gene lost 1 base and the J gene lost 6 bases, with 11 bases spanning the gap. This CDR3 has 14 residues. The CDR3 reads CASSPRGTRDTQYF. The CDR3 region has the DNA TGTGCCAGCTCACCACGAGGAACCCGCGATACGCAGTATTTT. The full variable domain, completed using reference TRBV18 and TRBJ2-3, is NAGVMQNPRHLVRRRGQEARLRCSPMKGHSHVYWYRQLPEEGLKFMVYLQKENIIDESGMPKERFSAEFPKEGPSILRIQQVVRGDSAAYFCASSPRGTRDTQYFGPGTRLTVL.

The genes are TRBV18 and TRBJ1-1; 7 positions match TRBD1. CDR1 and CDR2 (germline): KGHSH, LQKENI. The junction had 8 bases not matched to a gene; V was cut back by 2 bases and J by 5 bases. The CDR3 length is 15 residues. CDR3 in DNA: TGTGCCAGCTCACCAGAGTCAGGGGGTCGGACTGAAGCTTTCTTT. Amino acid sequence: CASSPESGGRTEAFF.

V gene TRBV7-2 combines with J gene TRBJ2-5; no definite D call. Trimming shortened V by 0 bases and J by 2 bases, and 10 bases separated the two germline ends. From germline, CDR1 is SGHTA and CDR2 FQGNSA. The CDR3 spans 15 residues. In DNA, the CDR3 is TGTGCCAGCAGCTTAGCGGGCAGCCCACAAGAGACCCAGTACTTC. Translating it yields CASSLAGSPQETQYF.

The chain employs TRBV6-4 and TRBJ1-5; TRBD1 aligns across 10 bases. V gave up 5 bases and J gave up 2 bases; unmatched junction bases: 3. This CDR3 contains 15 residues. CDR1 and CDR2 (germline): MRHNA, SNTAGT. CDR3 sequence (DNA): TGTGCCAGCAGTCAAGGGACAGGGGGCAATCAGCCCCAGCATTTT. This encodes CASSQGTGGNQPQHF.

The chain employs TRBV12-3 or TRBV12-4 and TRBJ1-1; D gene ambiguous. Between the trimmed V and J ends, which lost 7 bases and 8 bases, there was a span of 17 bases. This CDR3 region has 13 residues. CDR3 residues: CASTPGVRSEAFF. The CDR3 nucleotides are TGTGCCAGCACCCCCGGGGTGCGCTCCGAAGCTTTCTTT.

The rearrangement uses TRBV6-2 or TRBV6-3 and TRBJ1-6; 9 nucleotides line up with TRBD1. In germline, CDR1 is MNHEY, CDR2 SVGEGT. The CDR3 has 15 amino acids. After removal of 4 bases from V and 7 bases from J, the junction contained 5 bases not matched to a gene. CDR3 in DNA: TGTGCCAGCAGTTGGACAGGGGTGACAAATTCACCCCTCCACTTT. This sequence encodes CASSWTGVTNSPLHF.

The chain recombines TRBV6-5 with TRBJ1-2; D remains unclear. The CDR3 runs to 16 residues. Trimming cost V 4 bases and J 0 bases, with 15 bases left between them. In germline, CDR1 is MNHEY, CDR2 SVGAGI. The CDR3: CASSSYLDTPNYGYTF. In nucleotides, the CDR3 is TGTGCCAGCAGTTCCTATTTAGATACGCCTAACTATGGCTACACCTTC.

V gene TRBV28 combines with J gene TRBJ1-2, with D possibly being TRBD1 (6 bases). V was shortened by 2 bases and J by 8 bases, with 12 bases between the two germline ends. This CDR3 contains 13 residues. Germline V gene data show CDR1 as MDHEN and CDR2 as SYDVKM. The CDR3 loop is CASSLRGGWGYTF. The CDR3 DNA reads TGTGCCAGCAGTTTACGAGGGGGATGGGGCTACACCTTC.

The chain recombines TRBV19 with TRBJ2-5, with D possibly being TRBD1 (6 bases). The CDR3 totals 15 residues. Germline values: CDR1 LNHDA, CDR2 SQIVND (reference sequence). Trimming took off 6 bases at V and 1 base at J, with 15 bases between the two ends. This chain's CDR3 is CASRGAGLAQETQYF. The CDR3 coding sequence is TGTGCCAGTAGGGGGGCGGGTCTAGCCCAAGAGACCCAGTACTTC.

The sample holds a few counts of this clone. This chain uses TRBV19 with TRBJ1-1; the match to TRBD1 covers 7 bases. The J segment lost 11 bases and the V segment lost 4 bases, leaving 7 bases of the junction unmatched. Germline CDR1 LNHDA, CDR2 SQIVND (reference sequence). The CDR3 extends over 12 amino acids. Here the CDR3 DNA reads TGTGCCAGTAGTAGTACGACAGGGCGGGCTTTCTTT. Translated, it gives CASSSTTGRAFF.

The chain links TRBV28 to TRBJ2-7, with D unresolved. The CDR3 loop spans 11 amino acids. Trimming left V 5 bases short and J 3 bases short, with 5 bases between. The germline gives CDR1 MDHEN, CDR2 SYDVKM. The CDR3 DNA reads as TGTGCCAGCAGTACCTACTACGAGCAGTACGTC. Translating it yields CASSTYYEQYV.

V gene TRBV4-3 combines with J gene TRBJ1-1, with D possibly being TRBD1 (5 bases). This CDR3 is 14 amino acids long. CDR1 is LGHNA and CDR2 is YSLEER in the germline V gene. V dropped 4 bases and J dropped 6 bases, with 15 bases sitting between them. CDR3 sequence: CASSPVGPRAEAFF. The CDR3 nucleotides are TGCGCCAGCAGCCCGGTTGGGCCCAGGGCTGAAGCTTTCTTT.

This sequence joins TRBV28 and TRBJ1-2; 7 nucleotides match TRBD1. Germline loops: CDR1 MDHEN, CDR2 SYDVKM. The CDR3 is 13 amino acids. With 6 bases clipped from V and 4 bases from J, the junction kept 5 bases outside the gene matches. The CDR3 DNA reads as TGTGCCAGCAGCCCCGACAGGGTCTATGGCTACACCTTC. It specifies CASSPDRVYGYTF.

This chain joins TRBV24-1 and TRBJ1-2; no clear D. Germline V gene data show CDR1 as KGHDR and CDR2 as SFDVKD. The CDR3 totals 16 residues. The V and J ends lost 3 bases and 5 bases respectively, with 18 bases between them. Here the CDR3 DNA reads TGTGCCACCAGTGATCCTGCGGCGTCCCCCTCATATGGCTACACCTTC. Translating gives CATSDPAASPSYGYTF.

This rearrangement joins TRBV11-3 to TRBJ1-1; D call uncertain. Trimming pared 0 bases from V and 1 base from J, leaving 6 bases between. Germline V gene lookup returns CDR1 SGHNT and CDR2 YENEEA. This CDR3 is built from 14 residues. The CDR3 region has the DNA TGTGCCAGCAGCTTAGACGGTACGAACACTGAAGCTTTCTTT. This sequence encodes CASSLDGTNTEAFF.

In its sample, this clone was seen a few times. The V call is TRBV11-2, the J call TRBJ1-4, with TRBD1 identical over 7 bases. The V gene end was trimmed by 1 base and the J gene end by 8 bases; junction bases not matched to a gene: 10. Germline CDR1 is SGHAT and CDR2 is FQNNGV. This CDR3 region has 16 residues. The CDR3 sequence: CASSLGGDSRPEKLFF. Written as DNA, the CDR3 is TGTGCCAGCAGCTTAGGTGGGGACAGTAGGCCGGAAAAACTGTTTTTT.

The chain carries TRBV28 and TRBJ1-1; a possible D gene is TRBD1 (5 bases). Germline CDR1 and CDR2: MDHEN and SYDVKM. The V end was cut by 5 bases, the J end by 0 bases, with 19 bases between. This CDR3 spans 17 amino acids. CDR3 residues: CASSLGPGQRVNTEAFF. CDR3 DNA: TGTGCCAGCAGTCTGGGCCCAGGGCAAAGGGTGAACACTGAAGCTTTCTTT.

This clone was seen only once. The chain is built from TRBV11-3 and TRBJ2-1; 10 bases fit TRBD1. With 4 bases clipped from V and 2 bases from J, the junction kept 2 bases outside the gene matches. Looked up from germline, CDR1 is SGHNT and CDR2 is YENEEA. This CDR3 region has 15 residues. The CDR3 here is CASSSGTGAYNEQFF. In nucleotides, the CDR3 is TGTGCCAGCAGCTCCGGGACAGGGGCCTACAATGAGCAGTTCTTC.

This chain links TRBV25-1 with TRBJ1-2; the D is unclear. Germline CDR1 MGHDK, CDR2 SYGVNS. The CDR3 is made up of 13 amino acids. The V and J ends lost 4 bases and 4 bases respectively, with 10 bases between them. CDR3 bases: TGTGCCAGCAGTGTTGAGGAATTCTATGGCTACACCTTC. Translated, it gives CASSVEEFYGYTF.